A single T cell receptor (beta chain) is shown here with its context. What it binds is not known. The data derive from a study of vaccination and CD4 T cells after COVID-19. The CDR3 contains 16 residues. Looked up from germline, CDR1 is DFQATT and CDR2 is SNEGSKA (reference sequence). Trimming took off 6 bases at V and 2 bases at J, with 19 bases between the two ends. Whole-study results and caveats: A nonsignificant median increase from 21 to 38 SARS-CoV-2-reactive clonotypes was observed.

Sequencing of the DNA from cultured CD4+ T cells was carried out with the Oncomine TCR Beta short-read assay. TCRdb re-derived calls from the PCR reads in MiXCR, one entry per CDR3 protein. The sample has 10,000 to 15,000 distinct CDR3 sequences, 40% to 50% seen once. The treatment was: 10-day PBMC culture with coronavirus spike peptide pools or control peptides (ViraFEST assay). Antigen-specific T cells were expanded with peptide pools by ViraFEST, and TCRs were then sequenced. Patients returned positive PCR results between March and December 2020, earlier than US Alpha, Beta and Delta variants. What was sequenced was CD4+ T cells from blood, cultured in vitro. This TCR came from a human donor who had recovered from COVID-19. The rearrangement links TRBV20-1 to TRBJ1-4, with a weak D call TRBD1 (5 bases). CDR3: CSAIELGGGTNEKLFF. The CDR3 DNA follows: TGCAGTGCGATCGAACTGGGCGGGGGTACTAATGAAAAACTGTTTTTT.